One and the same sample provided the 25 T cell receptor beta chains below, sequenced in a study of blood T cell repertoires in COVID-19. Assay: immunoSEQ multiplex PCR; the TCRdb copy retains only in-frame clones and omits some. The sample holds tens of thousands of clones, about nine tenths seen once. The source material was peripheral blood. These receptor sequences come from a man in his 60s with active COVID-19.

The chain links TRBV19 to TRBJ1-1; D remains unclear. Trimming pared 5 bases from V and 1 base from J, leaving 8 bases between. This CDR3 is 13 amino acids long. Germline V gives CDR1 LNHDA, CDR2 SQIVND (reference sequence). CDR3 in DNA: TGTGCCAGTAGTGGCGGCGGGAACACTGAAGCTTTCTTT. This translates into CASSGGGNTEAFF. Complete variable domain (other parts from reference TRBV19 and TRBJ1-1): DGGITQSPKYLFRKEGQNVTLSCEQNLNHDAMYWYRQDPGQGLRLIYYSQIVNDFQKGDIAEGYSVSREKKESFPLTVTSAQKNPTAFYLCASSGGGNTEAFFGQGTRLTVV.

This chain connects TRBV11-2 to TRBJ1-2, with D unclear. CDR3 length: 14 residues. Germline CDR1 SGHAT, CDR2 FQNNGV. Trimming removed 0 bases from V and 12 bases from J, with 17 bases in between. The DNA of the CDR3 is TGTGCCAGCAGCTTAGATCCCCTAGGCTCGGTCGACACCTTC. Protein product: CASSLDPLGSVDTF.

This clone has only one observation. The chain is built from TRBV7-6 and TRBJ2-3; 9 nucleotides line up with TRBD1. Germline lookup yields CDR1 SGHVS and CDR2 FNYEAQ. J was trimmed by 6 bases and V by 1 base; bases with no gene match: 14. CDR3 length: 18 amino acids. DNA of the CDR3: TGTGCCAGCAGCTTAGTGGGGGGACAGGGAATGGTCATGGATACGCAGTATTTT. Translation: CASSLVGGQGMVMDTQYF. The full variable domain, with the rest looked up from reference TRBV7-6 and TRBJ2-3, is GAGVSQSPRYKVTKRGQDVALRCDPISGHVSLYWYRQALGQGPEFLTYFNYEAQQDKSGLPNDRFSAERPEGSISTLTIQRTEQRDSAMYRCASSLVGGQGMVMDTQYFGPGTRLTVL.

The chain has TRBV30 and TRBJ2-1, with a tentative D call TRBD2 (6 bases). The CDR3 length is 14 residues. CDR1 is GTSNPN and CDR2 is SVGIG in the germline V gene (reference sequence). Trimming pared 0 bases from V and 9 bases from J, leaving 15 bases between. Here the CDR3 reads CAWSVGTLKSEQFF. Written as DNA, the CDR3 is TGTGCCTGGAGTGTAGGGACTCTTAAGAGTGAGCAGTTCTTC.

CDR3 amino acids: CATSDTTSLTQYF. CDR3 DNA: TGTGCCACCAGTGACACTACTAGTCTGACCCAGTACTTC. The chain is built from TRBV24-1 and TRBJ2-5, with D possibly TRBD2 on 5 matching bases. The CDR3 loop spans 13 amino acids. Germline loops: CDR1 KGHDR, CDR2 SFDVKD. V shed 4 bases and J shed 7 bases, with 12 bases lying between them.

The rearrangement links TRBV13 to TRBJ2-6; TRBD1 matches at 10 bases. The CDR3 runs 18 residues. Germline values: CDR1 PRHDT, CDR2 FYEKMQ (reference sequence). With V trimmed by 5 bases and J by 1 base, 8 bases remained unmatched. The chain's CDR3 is CASSDRQGAVSGANVLTF. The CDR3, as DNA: TGTGCCAGCAGCGACAGACAGGGGGCGGTTTCTGGGGCCAACGTCCTGACTTTC.

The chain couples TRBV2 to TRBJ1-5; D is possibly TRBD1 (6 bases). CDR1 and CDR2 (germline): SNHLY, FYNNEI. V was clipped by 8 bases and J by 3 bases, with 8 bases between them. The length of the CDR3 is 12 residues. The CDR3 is CASHRDNQPQHF. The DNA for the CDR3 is TGTGCCAGCCACAGGGACAATCAGCCCCAGCATTTT. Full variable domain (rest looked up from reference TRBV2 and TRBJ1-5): EPEVTQTPSHQVTQMGQEVILRCVPISNHLYFYWYRQILGQKVEFLVSFYNNEISEKSEIFDDQFSVERPDGSNFTLKIRSTKLEDSAMYFCASHRDNQPQHFGDGTRLSIL.

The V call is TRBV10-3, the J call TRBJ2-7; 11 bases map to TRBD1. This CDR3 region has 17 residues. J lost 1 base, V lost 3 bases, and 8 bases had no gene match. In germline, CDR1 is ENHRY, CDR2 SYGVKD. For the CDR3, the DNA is TGTGCCATCAGTGAATGGACAGGGGGCTACGGATCCTACGAGCAGTACTTC. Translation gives CAISEWTGGYGSYEQYF.

This chain's CDR3 is CASSPTGGTDTQYF. Written as DNA, the CDR3 is TGTGCCAGCAGCCCCACAGGGGGCACAGATACGCAGTATTTT. V is TRBV7-7 and J is TRBJ2-3; 7 bases map to TRBD1. The CDR3 is 14 amino acids. The trim removed 5 bases at V and 1 base at J, leaving 3 bases unmatched. The germline CDR1 and CDR2 sequences are SSHAT and FNYEAQ (reference sequence).

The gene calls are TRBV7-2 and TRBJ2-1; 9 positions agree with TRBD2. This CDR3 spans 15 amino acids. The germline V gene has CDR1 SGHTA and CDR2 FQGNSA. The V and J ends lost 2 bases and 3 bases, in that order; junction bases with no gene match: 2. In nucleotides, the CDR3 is TGTGCCAGCAGCTTACGTAGCGGGAGCTACAATGAGCAGTTCTTC. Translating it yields CASSLRSGSYNEQFF.

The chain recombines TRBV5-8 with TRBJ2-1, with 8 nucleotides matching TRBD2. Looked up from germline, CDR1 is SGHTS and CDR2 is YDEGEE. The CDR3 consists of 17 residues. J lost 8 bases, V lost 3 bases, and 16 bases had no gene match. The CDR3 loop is CASSSRLAPGGMDEQFF. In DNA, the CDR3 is TGTGCCAGCAGCTCAAGACTAGCGCCTGGTGGGATGGATGAGCAGTTCTTC.

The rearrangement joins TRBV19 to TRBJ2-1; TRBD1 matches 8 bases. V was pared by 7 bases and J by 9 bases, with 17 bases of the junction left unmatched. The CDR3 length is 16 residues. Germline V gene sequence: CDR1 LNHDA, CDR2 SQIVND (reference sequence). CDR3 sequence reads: CASTDRTGRQGFEQFF. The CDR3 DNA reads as TGTGCCAGTACCGATCGGACAGGGAGGCAAGGGTTTGAGCAGTTCTTC.

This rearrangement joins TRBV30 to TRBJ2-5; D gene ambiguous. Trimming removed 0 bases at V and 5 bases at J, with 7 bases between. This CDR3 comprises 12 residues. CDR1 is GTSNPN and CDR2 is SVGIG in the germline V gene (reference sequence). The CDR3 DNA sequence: TGTGCCTGGAGTGTTAGCTCCGAGACCCAGTACTTC. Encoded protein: CAWSVSSETQYF.

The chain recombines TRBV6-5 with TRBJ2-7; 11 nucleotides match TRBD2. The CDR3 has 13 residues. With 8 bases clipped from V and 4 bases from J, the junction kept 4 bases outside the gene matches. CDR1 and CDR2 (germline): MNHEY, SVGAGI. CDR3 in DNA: TGTGCCAGCGGGGGGACTAGCGGATACGAGCAGTACTTC. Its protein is CASGGTSGYEQYF.

CDR3 sequence (DNA): TGTGCCACCAGCGCTCCGACAGGTGCCGGGGAGCTGTTTTTT. Translating it yields CATSAPTGAGELFF. V gene TRBV15 combines with J gene TRBJ2-2; TRBD1 might be the D (6 bases). The V and J ends lost 5 bases and 6 bases respectively, with 13 bases between them. Germline CDR1 and CDR2: LNHNV and YYDKDF (reference sequence). This CDR3 region has 14 residues.

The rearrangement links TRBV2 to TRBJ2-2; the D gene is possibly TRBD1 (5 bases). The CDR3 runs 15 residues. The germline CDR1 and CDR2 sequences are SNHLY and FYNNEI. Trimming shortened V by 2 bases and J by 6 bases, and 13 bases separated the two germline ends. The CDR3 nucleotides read TGTGCCAGCAGTGAAAGGGCCAGGGTGGCCGGGGAGCTGTTTTTT. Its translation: CASSERARVAGELFF.

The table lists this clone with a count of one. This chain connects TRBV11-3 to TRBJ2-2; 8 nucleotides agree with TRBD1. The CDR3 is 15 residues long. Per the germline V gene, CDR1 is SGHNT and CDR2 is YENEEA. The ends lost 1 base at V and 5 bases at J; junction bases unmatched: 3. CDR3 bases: TGTGCCAGCAGCTTAGTACAGGGGGAGACCGGGGAGCTGTTTTTT. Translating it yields CASSLVQGETGELFF.

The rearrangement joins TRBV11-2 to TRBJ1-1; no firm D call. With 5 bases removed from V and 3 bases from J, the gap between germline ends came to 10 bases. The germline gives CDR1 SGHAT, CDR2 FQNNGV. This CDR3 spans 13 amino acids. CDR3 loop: CASSPLRDTEAFF. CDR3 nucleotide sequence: TGTGCCAGCAGCCCCCTCCGGGACACTGAAGCTTTCTTT.

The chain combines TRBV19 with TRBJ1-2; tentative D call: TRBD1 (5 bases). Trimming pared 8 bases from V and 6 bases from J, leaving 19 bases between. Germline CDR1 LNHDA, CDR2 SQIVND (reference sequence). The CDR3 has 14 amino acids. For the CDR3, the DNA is TGTGCCAGTTGGACCTCCAGGGATCTGGATGGCTACACCTTC. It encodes CASWTSRDLDGYTF.

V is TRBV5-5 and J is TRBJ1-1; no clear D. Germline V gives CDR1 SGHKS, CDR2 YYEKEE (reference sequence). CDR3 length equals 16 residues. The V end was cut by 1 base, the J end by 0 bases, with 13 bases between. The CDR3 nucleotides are TGTGCCAGCAGCTTGCACCCCTTCCCTATGAACACTGAAGCTTTCTTT. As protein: CASSLHPFPMNTEAFF.

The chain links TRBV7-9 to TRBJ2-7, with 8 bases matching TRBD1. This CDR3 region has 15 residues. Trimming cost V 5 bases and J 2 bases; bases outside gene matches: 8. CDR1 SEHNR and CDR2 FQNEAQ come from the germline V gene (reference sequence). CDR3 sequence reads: CASSAGGQAPYEQYF. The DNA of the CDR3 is TGTGCCAGCAGCGCTGGGGGACAGGCCCCCTACGAGCAGTACTTC.

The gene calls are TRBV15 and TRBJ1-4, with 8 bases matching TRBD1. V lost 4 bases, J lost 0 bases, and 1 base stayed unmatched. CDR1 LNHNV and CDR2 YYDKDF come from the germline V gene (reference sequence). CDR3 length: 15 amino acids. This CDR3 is CATSKGQATNEKLFF. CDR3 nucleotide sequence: TGTGCCACCAGCAAGGGACAGGCAACTAATGAAAAACTGTTTTTT.

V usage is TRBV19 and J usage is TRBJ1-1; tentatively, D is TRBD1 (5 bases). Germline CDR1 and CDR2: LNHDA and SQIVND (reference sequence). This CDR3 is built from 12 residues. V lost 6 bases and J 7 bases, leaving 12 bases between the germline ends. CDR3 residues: CASRAGRGEAFF. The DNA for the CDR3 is TGTGCCAGTAGGGCGGGGCGGGGTGAAGCTTTCTTT.

CDR3 sequence reads: CASSSPSRPLDYGYTF. The CDR3 coding sequence is TGTGCCAGCAGCTCCCCTAGCCGACCCTTAGACTATGGCTACACCTTC. The chain joins TRBV7-6 to TRBJ1-2; the D is unclear. The germline CDR1 and CDR2 sequences are SGHVS and FNYEAQ. The V end lost 4 bases, the J end lost 3 bases, and 18 bases lay between the germline ends. This CDR3 spans 16 amino acids.

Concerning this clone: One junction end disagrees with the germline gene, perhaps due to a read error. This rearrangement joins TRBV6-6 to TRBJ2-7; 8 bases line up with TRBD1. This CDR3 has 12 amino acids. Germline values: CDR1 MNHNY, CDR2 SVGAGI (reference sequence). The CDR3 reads CASSYRDRSLNF. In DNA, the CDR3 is TGTGCCAGCAGTTACCGGGACAGGAGCCTGAACTTC.